This TCR beta chain stems from a study of T-cell reconstitution after alpha-beta-depleted transplantation in children. Study-level points and caveats: At the one-year point after transplant, T-cell counts and TCRbeta diversity were found to come mostly from T cells that had been newly produced. Where alpha-beta T cells came from about two months after transplant was reportedly several hundred expanded graft clones.

A TCRbeta library incorporating unique molecular identifiers was prepared. TCRdb processed the PCR reads anew with MiXCR; each CDR3 protein has one entry. In the table there are around 450,000 distinct CDR3 sequences, around 15% of which are singletons. Germline V gene data show CDR1 as SGHTA and CDR2 as FQGNSA. V lost 2 bases, J lost 3 bases, and 8 bases lay in between. The CDR3 contains 14 residues. Concerning this clonotype: No antigen is known for it.

The chain links TRBV7-2 to TRBJ1-5; D is uncertain. The receptor's source is a boy younger than two who had a stem cell transplant for Wiskott-Aldrich syndrome, so the T cells may come from the graft donor. The sample consisted of PBMCs, mostly from graft donor cells, taken 360 days after TCRalphabeta/CD19-depleted stem cell transplant. CDR3 bases: TGTGCCAGCAGCTTAAATCCCCTCAATCAGCCCCAGCATTTT. As protein: CASSLNPLNQPQHF.